These T cell receptor beta chains were read from a single sample in a study of control samples from healthy donors and cancer patients. Profiling relied on immunoSEQ multiplex PCR, and the TCRdb table lists in-frame clones only, not all of them. The profile shows 150,000 to 200,000 clones, approximately 86% of them singletons. The sample consisted of blood. The receptors come from a woman aged 25 to 39 in good health. Both conserved end residues are part of each CDR3. Each record gives: clone size, D gene, J gene, V gene, CDR3 DNA, CDR3 protein. The D gene is left open where the match is weak. Some rows mark clone size as missing; the rest say once, few, many or name a class of expanded clone.

size: once; D: TRBD1; J: TRBJ1-5; V: TRBV4-1; DNA: TGCGCCAGCAGCGGGGGGACAGGGGTTGGCAATCAGCCCCAGCATTTT; CDR3: CASSGGTGVGNQPQHF
size: NA; D: NA; J: TRBJ1-1; V: TRBV18; DNA: TGTGCCAGCTCACCCTCCCAGGGGAACACTGAAGCTTTCTTT; CDR3: CASSPSQGNTEAFF
size: NA; D: NA; J: TRBJ2-1; V: TRBV7-6; DNA: TGTGCCAGCAGCCAGCTAGACAATGAGCAGTTCTTC; CDR3: CASSQLDNEQFF
size: NA; D: NA; J: TRBJ1-6; V: TRBV18; DNA: TGTGCCAGCTCACCACAGGGCGTCGGGTCACCCCTCCACTTT; CDR3: CASSPQGVGSPLHF
size: NA; D: TRBD1; J: TRBJ1-2; V: TRBV19; DNA: TGTGCCAGTAGTATCCCATACACAGGGGTTGGCGGCTACACCTTC; CDR3: CASSIPYTGVGGYTF
size: NA; D: TRBD2; J: TRBJ2-1; V: TRBV7-8; DNA: TGTGCCAGCAGCCTAACCCCCCGGGTCCGGGGGGGAGACAATGAGCAGTTCTTC; CDR3: CASSLTPRVRGGDNEQFF
size: NA; D: NA; J: TRBJ2-2; V: TRBV3-1/TRBV3-2; DNA: TGTGCCAGCAGCCAAGAACCCGGGGAGCTGTTTTTT; CDR3: CASSQEPGELFF
size: NA; D: TRBD2; J: TRBJ2-7; V: TRBV6-5; DNA: TGTGCCAGCAGTTGGTCTAGCGGGGGTGCCTACGAGCAGTACTTC; CDR3: CASSWSSGGAYEQYF
size: once; D: TRBD2; J: TRBJ2-1; V: TRBV12-5; DNA: TGTGCTAGTGGTCCACCGGGCGGGGGGGCGCTCAATGAGCAGTTCTTC; CDR3: CASGPPGGGALNEQFF
size: NA; D: TRBD2; J: TRBJ2-7; V: TRBV5-1; DNA: TGCGCCAGCAGCTTGGGCGGGAGTAGTTCCTACGAGCAGTACTTC; CDR3: CASSLGGSSSYEQYF
size: NA; D: NA; J: TRBJ2-1; V: TRBV4-2; DNA: TGTGCCAGCAGCCAAGATCATCCAGGGATGGGCAACAATGAGCAGTTCTTC; CDR3: CASSQDHPGMGNNEQFF
size: few; D: NA; J: TRBJ2-5; V: TRBV20-1; DNA: TGCAGTGCCCATAGACAAGAGACCCAGTACTTC; CDR3: CSAHRQETQYF
size: NA; D: NA; J: TRBJ2-2; V: TRBV5-1; DNA: TGCGCCAGCAGCCAATACCCTCAGGGAAACACCGGGGAGCTGTTTTTT; CDR3: CASSQYPQGNTGELFF
size: NA; D: NA; J: TRBJ2-5; V: TRBV7-9; DNA: TGTGCCAGCAGCCCTGGAGTAGCTGAGACCCAGTACTTC; CDR3: CASSPGVAETQYF
size: once; D: NA; J: TRBJ1-2; V: TRBV5-1; DNA: TGCGCCAGCAGCTTGAGCGCCATCAACTATGGCTACACCTTC; CDR3: CASSLSAINYGYTF
size: NA; D: NA; J: TRBJ1-1; V: TRBV14; DNA: TGTGCCAGCAGCCAACCCGGATTGAACACTGAAGCTTTCTTT; CDR3: CASSQPGLNTEAFF
size: NA; D: TRBD1; J: TRBJ1-6; V: TRBV10-3; DNA: TGTGCCACACAAGGGACAGGGGGTAGCGGTTCACCCCTCCACTTT; CDR3: CATQGTGGSGSPLHF
size: NA; D: TRBD1; J: TRBJ2-7; V: TRBV5-3; DNA: TGTGCCAGAAGGCGTTCCTTCAGGGGGTCCGGCGAGCAGTACTTC; CDR3: CARRRSFRGSGEQYF
size: NA; D: NA; J: TRBJ1-1; V: TRBV12-5; DNA: TGTGCTAGTGGTTTGGACTTTTCGGAAGCTTTCTTT; CDR3: CASGLDFSEAFF
size: NA; D: TRBD2; J: TRBJ2-1; V: TRBV12-3/TRBV12-4; DNA: TGTGCCAGCAGCGATGAGGGAGGGAAGCAGTTCTTC; CDR3: CASSDEGGKQFF
size: once; D: NA; J: TRBJ1-2; V: TRBV7-9; DNA: TGTGCCAGCAGCTTAGAGGCAGGGACGTACTATGGCTACACCTTC; CDR3: CASSLEAGTYYGYTF
size: once; D: TRBD1; J: TRBJ1-6; V: TRBV5-1; DNA: TGCGCCAGCAGCTTCAATCCGGACAGGTATAATTCACCCCTCCACTTT; CDR3: CASSFNPDRYNSPLHF
size: NA; D: NA; J: TRBJ2-7; V: TRBV24-1; DNA: TGTGCCACCAGTGATTGGGGATCTTCCTACGAGCAGTACTTC; CDR3: CATSDWGSSYEQYF
size: NA; D: NA; J: TRBJ1-1; V: TRBV12-3/TRBV12-4; DNA: TGTGCCAGCAGTGGGACAAGGGACACTGAAGCTTTCTTT; CDR3: CASSGTRDTEAFF
size: NA; D: NA; J: TRBJ1-6; V: TRBV6-6; DNA: TGTGCCAGCAGCCCCCCACAGGTTTCTCAGTCACCCCTCCACTTT; CDR3: CASSPPQVSQSPLHF
size: few; D: NA; J: TRBJ1-2; V: TRBV5-1; DNA: TGCGCCAGCAGCGCCACGACCTCCGGCTATGGCTACACCTTC; CDR3: CASSATTSGYGYTF
size: NA; D: TRBD2; J: TRBJ2-1; V: TRBV11-2; DNA: TGTGCCGTATCGCGTCCCCCGGGACTAGCGGAATACAATGAGCAGTTCTTC; CDR3: CAVSRPPGLAEYNEQFF
size: NA; D: NA; J: TRBJ1-2; V: TRBV29-1; DNA: TGCAGCGTTGATAGTCTCGGGTCAGCTTATGGCTACACCTTC; CDR3: CSVDSLGSAYGYTF
size: NA; D: NA; J: TRBJ2-7; V: TRBV5-6; DNA: TGTGCCAGCGGAATCAGGGTGACTGGGACCTACGAGCAGTACTTC; CDR3: CASGIRVTGTYEQYF
size: NA; D: NA; J: TRBJ1-1; V: TRBV18; DNA: TGTGCCAGCTCACCACCGGGCAGGGCGGTTACTGAAGCTTTCTTT; CDR3: CASSPPGRAVTEAFF
size: NA; D: NA; J: TRBJ1-3; V: TRBV6-1; DNA: TGTGCCAGCAGTGAAGCGCTTCTTGGTAGTGCCTCTGGAAACACCATATATTTT; CDR3: CASSEALLGSASGNTIYF
size: NA; D: NA; J: TRBJ2-3; V: TRBV11-2; DNA: TGTGCCAGCAGCTTAAGAGGAGGGGTCACAGATACGCAGTATTTT; CDR3: CASSLRGGVTDTQYF
size: NA; D: NA; J: TRBJ1-3; V: TRBV27; DNA: TGTGCCACTCAATCTGGAAACACCATATATTTT; CDR3: CATQSGNTIYF
size: NA; D: NA; J: TRBJ1-1; V: TRBV19; DNA: TGTGCCAGTCGACAGCTGAACACTGAAGCTTTCTTT; CDR3: CASRQLNTEAFF
size: NA; D: NA; J: TRBJ1-5; V: TRBV21-1; DNA: TGTGCCAGCAGCAAAGTCCCGGACAGGGTGGGGGTTGGTCAGCCCCAGCATTTT; CDR3: CASSKVPDRVGVGQPQHF
size: once; D: NA; J: TRBJ2-1; V: TRBV18; DNA: TGTGCCAGCTGCTCAGACAGGTCTAACAATGAGCAGTTCTTC; CDR3: CASCSDRSNNEQFF
size: once; D: NA; J: TRBJ1-6; V: TRBV19; DNA: TGTGCCAGTAGGGAGTATAATTCACCCCTCCACTTT; CDR3: CASREYNSPLHF
size: NA; D: NA; J: TRBJ1-5; V: TRBV5-1; DNA: TGCGCCAGCAGCTTGATGGGGGATAGCAATCAGCCCCAGCATTTT; CDR3: CASSLMGDSNQPQHF
size: NA; D: TRBD1; J: TRBJ1-4; V: TRBV6-5; DNA: TGTGCCAGCACCCCTTTCCGGGACAGTGAAAAACTGTTTTTT; CDR3: CASTPFRDSEKLFF
size: few; D: NA; J: TRBJ1-1; V: TRBV13; DNA: TGTGCCAGCAGCGCCGGGGGGGTCTACACTGAAGCTTTCTTT; CDR3: CASSAGGVYTEAFF
size: NA; D: TRBD1; J: TRBJ2-7; V: TRBV19; DNA: TGTGCCAGTAGTATTAGGGACAGGGGTCCATATTTCCACGAGCAGTACTTC; CDR3: CASSIRDRGPYFHEQYF
size: few; D: NA; J: TRBJ2-7; V: TRBV19; DNA: TGTGCCAGTACCCTGGGGGGCGAGCAGTACTTC; CDR3: CASTLGGEQYF
size: NA; D: TRBD1; J: TRBJ2-2; V: TRBV15; DNA: TGTGCCACCAGCAGGACAGGGGGGAACCTGAACACCGGGGAGCTGTTTTTT; CDR3: CATSRTGGNLNTGELFF
size: NA; D: NA; J: TRBJ1-1; V: TRBV19; DNA: TGTGCCAGTAAGCGGGCGGGCTCGAACACTGAAGCTTTCTTT; CDR3: CASKRAGSNTEAFF
size: once; D: NA; J: TRBJ1-2; V: TRBV6-5; DNA: TGTGCCAGCAGTCGAACAGGGCGTGGAAATGGCTACACCTTC; CDR3: CASSRTGRGNGYTF
size: NA; D: TRBD1; J: TRBJ1-1; V: TRBV29-1; DNA: TGCAGCGCTAAACAGGGGACTTATGAAGCTTTCTTT; CDR3: CSAKQGTYEAFF
size: NA; D: TRBD1; J: TRBJ1-2; V: TRBV5-4; DNA: TGTGCCAGCAACAGTGCCGCGAGGGGGCGGGCTAACTATGGCTACACCTTC; CDR3: CASNSAARGRANYGYTF
size: NA; D: NA; J: TRBJ1-2; V: TRBV10-2; DNA: TGCGCCAGCAGTGAACGATTGTCCATATATGGCTACACCTTC; CDR3: CASSERLSIYGYTF
size: NA; D: NA; J: TRBJ1-6; V: TRBV6-1; DNA: TGTGCCAGCAGTGAACGAGGGGTGCTTAATTCACCCCTCCACTTT; CDR3: CASSERGVLNSPLHF
size: NA; D: TRBD1; J: TRBJ1-1; V: TRBV5-6; DNA: TGTGCCAGCAGCTTGGTCGCAGGGGGATACACTGAAGCTTTCTTT; CDR3: CASSLVAGGYTEAFF
size: NA; D: NA; J: TRBJ2-5; V: TRBV7-9; DNA: TGTGCCAGCAGCTTAGTGCTCGAGACCCAGTACTTC; CDR3: CASSLVLETQYF
size: NA; D: NA; J: TRBJ2-2; V: TRBV6-1; DNA: TGTGCCAGCAGTGACCCCGACAGCCTGAACACCGGGGAGCTGTTTTTT; CDR3: CASSDPDSLNTGELFF
size: NA; D: NA; J: TRBJ1-2; V: TRBV21-1; DNA: TGTGCCAGCAGCAAACGACAGGGGATCTATGGCTACACCTTC; CDR3: CASSKRQGIYGYTF